Presented here are 31 T cell receptor beta chains from one specimen sequenced in a study of blood T cell repertoires in COVID-19. This table comes from immunoSEQ multiplex PCR, and its TCRdb copy is limited to in-frame clones, with some not included. The sample carries 180,000 or so clones, over 75% recorded once. Material for sequencing was peripheral blood. The receptors stem from an elderly woman with active or convalescent COVID-19.

The rearrangement joins TRBV5-8 to TRBJ2-1; D is possibly TRBD2 (5 bases). The CDR3 covers 17 residues. Germline loops: CDR1 SGHTS, CDR2 YDEGEE. Trimming removed 4 bases at V and 5 bases at J, with 22 bases between. The CDR3 protein is CASSLSVHPTPDNEQFF. In DNA form, the CDR3 reads TGTGCCAGCAGCCTTAGCGTCCATCCCACCCCGGACAATGAGCAGTTCTTC.

The V and J genes are TRBV2 and TRBJ1-2; TRBD1 aligns across 7 bases. V trimming: 6 bases; J trimming: 2 bases; junction bases outside the gene matches: 6. The germline V gene encodes CDR1 SNHLY and CDR2 FYNNEI. The CDR3 runs to 14 residues. CDR3 sequence: CASRPGQINYGYTF. The CDR3 DNA reads as TGTGCCAGCAGACCGGGACAGATCAACTATGGCTACACCTTC. Full variable domain (outside the CDR3, taken from reference TRBV2 and TRBJ1-2): EPEVTQTPSHQVTQMGQEVILRCVPISNHLYFYWYRQILGQKVEFLVSFYNNEISEKSEIFDDQFSVERPDGSNFTLKIRSTKLEDSAMYFCASRPGQINYGYTFGSGTRLTVV.

V gene TRBV4-2 combines with J gene TRBJ1-1; tentatively, D is TRBD1 (6 bases). V lost 1 base to trimming and J lost 5 bases, with 11 bases between them. The CDR3 contains 14 residues. Germline-derived CDR1 and CDR2 are LGHNA and YNFKEQ. For the CDR3, the DNA is TGTGCCAGCAGCCAAGTCGCGCAGGGGACTGAAGCTTTCTTT. Translation gives CASSQVAQGTEAFF.

This clone showed up just a few times. CDR3 nucleotide sequence: TGTGCCAGCAGACCCGGGACAGGGGAGGCCGGGGAGCTGTTTTTT. This gives the protein CASRPGTGEAGELFF. The rearrangement links TRBV11-2 to TRBJ2-2; 10 nucleotides agree with TRBD1. This CDR3 has 15 residues. The trim removed 6 bases at V and 6 bases at J, leaving 7 bases unmatched. Germline V gives CDR1 SGHAT, CDR2 FQNNGV.

The chain employs TRBV7-8 and TRBJ1-6, with 8 nucleotides matching TRBD1. In germline, CDR1 is SGHVS, CDR2 FQNEAQ. The CDR3 has 15 residues. Losses at the gene ends were 1 base for V and 8 bases for J; bases not matched to a gene: 4. CDR3 residues: CASSLETGEYSPLHF. The CDR3, as DNA: TGTGCCAGCAGCTTAGAGACAGGGGAGTATTCACCCCTCCACTTT.

This chain joins TRBV7-6 and TRBJ1-6, with D unclear. Germline V gives CDR1 SGHVS, CDR2 FNYEAQ. The CDR3 has 13 residues. V gave up 8 bases and J gave up 1 base, with 6 bases separating them. The CDR3 nucleotides read TGTGCCAGCGGGGAGTCCTATAATTCACCCCTCCACTTT. It translates to CASGESYNSPLHF.

The chain combines TRBV9 with TRBJ1-6; D gene ambiguous. The length of the CDR3 is 17 residues. With 0 bases removed from V and 5 bases from J, the gap between germline ends came to 15 bases. The germline gives CDR1 SGDLS, CDR2 YYNGEE. The CDR3 DNA reads TGTGCCAGCAGCGTAGGGCTGGCCGGGTTTAATAATTCACCCCTCCACTTT. Translating gives CASSVGLAGFNNSPLHF.

This clone showed up just once. The V gene is TRBV2, the J gene TRBJ2-7, with 9 nucleotides matching TRBD2. Germline assignment: CDR1 SNHLY and CDR2 FYNNEI. Losses at the gene ends were 5 bases for V and 2 bases for J; bases not matched to a gene: 7. The CDR3 covers 15 residues. CDR3 residues: CASSLWRGGTYEQYF. CDR3 DNA sequence: TGTGCCAGCAGTCTCTGGCGGGGGGGGACCTACGAGCAGTACTTC.

The rearrangement links TRBV7-9 to TRBJ1-4; 8 bases are shared with TRBD1. The V gene end was trimmed by 5 bases and the J gene end by 7 bases; junction bases not matched to a gene: 15. Germline V gene data show CDR1 as SEHNR and CDR2 as FQNEAQ (reference sequence). The CDR3 loop spans 17 amino acids. Written as DNA, the CDR3 is TGTGCCAGCAGCCCACCCGACCGAGACAGGGGTGGTGAAAAACTGTTTTTT. Translated, it gives CASSPPDRDRGGEKLFF. Variable domain in full (rest from reference TRBV7-9 and TRBJ1-4): DTGVSQNPRHKITKRGQNVTFRCDPISEHNRLYWYRQTLGQGPEFLTYFQNEAQLEKSRLLSDRFSAERPKGSFSTLEIQRTEQGDSAMYLCASSPPDRDRGGEKLFFGSGTQLSVL.

This clone was observed a single time. The chain is built from TRBV30 and TRBJ2-3; D might be TRBD2 (6 bases). V was shortened by 1 base and J by 0 bases, with 11 bases between the two germline ends. The CDR3 has 15 residues. Germline V lookup: CDR1 GTSNPN, CDR2 SVGIG (reference sequence). For the CDR3, the DNA is TGTGCCTGGAGTGAGGACTACACTAGCACAGATACGCAGTATTTT. Amino acids: CAWSEDYTSTDTQYF. The complete variable domain, with remaining parts taken from reference TRBV30 and TRBJ2-3, reads SQTIHQWPATLVQPVGSPLSLECTVEGTSNPNLYWYRQAAGRGLQLLFYSVGIGQISSEVPQNLSASRPQDRQFILSSKKLLLSDSGFYLCAWSEDYTSTDTQYFGPGTRLTVL.

In its sample, this clone was seen once. This chain connects TRBV28 to TRBJ1-2, with D possibly TRBD1 on 6 matching bases. This CDR3 has 15 residues. V lost 4 bases and J lost 7, with 19 bases in between. In germline, CDR1 is MDHEN, CDR2 SYDVKM. CDR3 residues: CASSSGQWEQSGYTF. In nucleotides, the CDR3 is TGTGCCAGCAGTTCAGGACAGTGGGAGCAAAGTGGCTACACCTTC.

The chain joins TRBV29-1 to TRBJ1-2, with D unclear. The CDR3 is 12 amino acids. The V gene lost 6 bases and the J gene lost 2 bases, with 10 bases spanning the gap. CDR1 is SQVTM and CDR2 is ANQGSEA in the germline V gene. The CDR3 spells CSVRTTNYGYTF. The CDR3 region has the DNA TGCAGCGTACGAACAACGAACTATGGCTACACCTTC.

DNA of the CDR3: TGTGCCAGCAGTTTTGAGGGACTAGAGGGCTCACCCCTCCACTTT. It is translated as CASSFEGLEGSPLHF. The V and J genes are TRBV28 and TRBJ1-6, with D possibly TRBD1 on 5 matching bases. The germline gives CDR1 MDHEN, CDR2 SYDVKM. The CDR3 covers 15 residues. The ends were cut back, 3 bases at V and 10 bases at J, with 16 bases in the middle.

The J gene is TRBJ2-2, the V gene TRBV9; TRBD1 might be the D (7 bases). The CDR3 sequence is 16 residues long. The V gene's germline CDR1 is SGDLS and CDR2 YYNGEE. V gave up 2 bases and J gave up 3 bases, with 14 bases separating them. Here the CDR3 DNA reads TGTGCCAGCAGCGTCGGAGGAGGGGGCTACACCGGGGAGCTGTTTTTT. Its translation: CASSVGGGGYTGELFF.

The rearrangement uses TRBV10-3 and TRBJ1-1, with no clear D. The CDR3 runs 15 residues. The V and J ends lost 0 bases and 3 bases respectively, with 11 bases between them. The V gene's germline CDR1 is ENHRY and CDR2 SYGVKD. CDR3 protein: CAISESIRGDTEAFF. CDR3 in DNA: TGTGCCATCAGTGAGTCGATACGGGGAGACACTGAAGCTTTCTTT.

The rearrangement links TRBV4-1 to TRBJ2-5, with 12 positions matching TRBD2. V was pared by 3 bases and J by 4 bases, with 18 bases of the junction left unmatched. Germline CDR1 is MGHRA and CDR2 is YSYEKL. The length of the CDR3 is 20 residues. The CDR3 is CASSHDLAGGPSVLRETQYF. The DNA of the CDR3 is TGCGCCAGCAGCCACGACCTAGCGGGGGGGCCGTCCGTCTTGCGAGAGACCCAGTACTTC.

The rearrangement links TRBV7-8 to TRBJ1-3, with 7 bases that match TRBD1. The germline V gene encodes CDR1 SGHVS and CDR2 FQNEAQ. There are 12 residues in the CDR3. Losses at the gene ends were 8 bases for V and 3 bases for J; bases not matched to a gene: 1. DNA for the CDR3: TGTGCCAGCGCAGGGGGTGGAAACACCATATATTTT. Translation: CASAGGGNTIYF.

This clone came up a few times. This rearrangement joins TRBV19 to TRBJ1-1; TRBD1 aligns across 7 bases. CDR3 length: 13 residues. Germline V lookup: CDR1 LNHDA, CDR2 SQIVND (reference sequence). Trimming cost V 3 bases and J 7 bases; bases outside gene matches: 5. This CDR3 is CASSIEGQSEAFF. In DNA form, the CDR3 reads TGTGCCAGTAGTATTGAGGGACAGAGTGAAGCTTTCTTT.

The chain carries TRBV19 and TRBJ2-2; 8 bases fit TRBD1. Germline CDR1 reads LNHDA; CDR2 reads SQIVND (reference sequence). Trimming removed 5 bases from V and 4 bases from J; junction bases left unmatched: 6. The CDR3 has 15 residues. CDR3 DNA: TGTGCCAGTAGTGCCAGGGGGCTGGGCACCGGGGAGCTGTTTTTT. Its translation is CASSARGLGTGELFF.

The genes are TRBV28 and TRBJ2-1; 8 bases are a match to TRBD2. Losses at the gene ends were 6 bases for V and 4 bases for J; bases not matched to a gene: 11. Germline CDR1 reads MDHEN; CDR2 reads SYDVKM. The CDR3 consists of 16 residues. The CDR3 loop is CASSPISGGRYNEQFF. CDR3 DNA: TGTGCCAGCAGCCCGATCAGCGGGGGTAGGTACAATGAGCAGTTCTTC. The variable domain in full, completed from reference TRBV28 and TRBJ2-1, reads DVKVTQSSRYLVKRTGEKVFLECVQDMDHENMFWYRQDPGLGLRLIYFSYDVKMKEKGDIPEGYSVSREKKERFSLILESASTNQTSMYLCASSPISGGRYNEQFFGPGTRLTVL.

This clone was detected only a few times. In nucleotides, the CDR3 is TGTGCCAGCAGTCCAACCGGGACAGGGGAGGGAGCTTTCTTT. Translating gives CASSPTGTGEGAFF. V usage is TRBV6-5 and J usage is TRBJ1-1; TRBD1 matches 10 bases. CDR1 and CDR2 (germline): MNHEY, SVGAGI. The CDR3 loop spans 14 amino acids. V was pared by 5 bases and J by 10 bases, with 10 bases of the junction left unmatched.

This CDR3 is CASSPGGANTGELFF. CDR3 nucleotide sequence: TGTGCCAGCAGCCCGGGGGGGGCGAACACCGGGGAGCTGTTTTTT. The rearrangement links TRBV5-5 to TRBJ2-2; TRBD2 matches 8 bases. CDR1 is SGHKS, CDR2 YYEKEE, per germline (reference sequence). Losses at the gene ends were 4 bases for V and 0 bases for J; bases not matched to a gene: 2. This CDR3 comprises 15 residues.

The rearrangement joins TRBV10-3 to TRBJ2-3, with unresolved D. The germline CDR1 and CDR2 sequences are ENHRY and SYGVKD. Trimming took off 7 bases at V and 2 bases at J, with 10 bases between the two ends. The CDR3 is made up of 13 amino acids. In nucleotides, the CDR3 is TGTGCCATCACTGATCCTTACACAGATACGCAGTATTTT. Its translation is CAITDPYTDTQYF.

This clone was detected a few times. CDR3: CASSILTGYYGYTF. DNA of the CDR3: TGTGCCAGTAGTATCCTGACAGGTTACTATGGCTACACCTTC. The chain recombines TRBV19 with TRBJ1-2, with TRBD1 as a possible D gene (6 bases). The germline CDR1 and CDR2 sequences are LNHDA and SQIVND (reference sequence). Between the trimmed V and J ends, which lost 3 bases and 3 bases, there was a span of 11 bases. CDR3 length: 14 amino acids.

The chain combines TRBV11-2 with TRBJ1-6; 9 bases are a match to TRBD1. The CDR3 is 15 residues long. The V gene end was trimmed by 3 bases and the J gene end by 10 bases; junction bases not matched to a gene: 7. The germline V gene encodes CDR1 SGHAT and CDR2 FQNNGV. The CDR3 spells CASSFRDRVGSPLHF. The CDR3 DNA sequence: TGTGCCAGCAGCTTCCGGGACAGGGTAGGATCACCCCTCCACTTT.

The chain employs TRBV30 and TRBJ2-3; D possibly corresponds to TRBD2 (5 bases). Germline CDR1 reads GTSNPN; CDR2 reads SVGIG (reference sequence). The CDR3 is 16 residues long. With 0 bases removed from V and 6 bases from J, the gap between germline ends came to 19 bases. CDR3 region: CAWSVLGYLLGDTQYF. CDR3 nucleotides: TGTGCCTGGAGTGTACTAGGCTACCTCCTGGGGGATACGCAGTATTTT. Combining the CDR3 with reference TRBV30 and TRBJ2-3 gives the whole variable domain SQTIHQWPATLVQPVGSPLSLECTVEGTSNPNLYWYRQAAGRGLQLLFYSVGIGQISSEVPQNLSASRPQDRQFILSSKKLLLSDSGFYLCAWSVLGYLLGDTQYFGPGTRLTVL.

This clone occurred once. The chain uses TRBV11-2 and TRBJ1-1; perhaps TRBD1 as D (5 bases). V lost 3 bases to trimming and J lost 1 base, with 6 bases between them. Germline V lookup: CDR1 SGHAT, CDR2 FQNNGV. CDR3 size: 13 residues. CDR3 loop: CASSFQGNTEAFF. Here the CDR3 DNA reads TGTGCCAGCAGCTTCCAGGGGAACACTGAAGCTTTCTTT.

There are many counts of this clone. V usage is TRBV7-9 and J usage is TRBJ2-1; TRBD2 matches 12 bases. From germline, CDR1 is SEHNR and CDR2 FQNEAQ (reference sequence). The CDR3 is 18 amino acids. J gave up 3 bases and V 6 bases, and 12 bases lay outside the gene matches. The CDR3 nucleotides read TGTGCCAGCAGGCCCACTAGCGGGGGGCCATTCCGCTACAATGAGCAGTTCTTC. Protein sequence: CASRPTSGGPFRYNEQFF.

This clone was recorded only once. The rearrangement links TRBV10-3 to TRBJ2-7, with 9 bases fitting TRBD1. The CDR3 runs to 15 residues. Germline CDR1 ENHRY, CDR2 SYGVKD. V dropped 1 base and J dropped 5; count of bases not matched to a gene: 6. CDR3 DNA: TGTGCCATCAGTGAGTGGGGACAGGGTGGCGACGAGCAGTACTTC. Translation: CAISEWGQGGDEQYF.

V gene TRBV5-8 combines with J gene TRBJ2-5, with 9 bases that match TRBD1. The V gene end was trimmed by 3 bases and the J gene end by 1 base; junction bases not matched to a gene: 7. Germline V gene lookup returns CDR1 SGHTS and CDR2 YDEGEE. The CDR3 is 16 amino acids. The CDR3 nucleotides read TGTGCCAGCAGCTACCGCGGACAGGGGATCCAAGAGACCCAGTACTTC. Protein sequence: CASSYRGQGIQETQYF. Full variable domain (outside the CDR3, taken from reference TRBV5-8 and TRBJ2-5): EAGVTQSPTHLIKTRGQQATLRCSPISGHTSVYWYQQALGLGLQFLLWYDEGEERNRGNFPPRFSGRQFPNYSSELNVNALELEDSALYLCASSYRGQGIQETQYFGPGTRLLVL.

The chain joins TRBV25-1 to TRBJ2-7; a weak D match, TRBD1 (5 bases). Trimming left V 3 bases short and J 3 bases short, with 9 bases between. This CDR3 region has 13 residues. Germline lookup yields CDR1 MGHDK and CDR2 SYGVNS. The CDR3 DNA is TGTGCCAGCAGTGATGCAGGGCTCTACGAGCAGTACTTC. Encoded protein: CASSDAGLYEQYF.